What follows are 20 T cell receptor beta chains derived from one specimen sequenced in a study of read filtering for tumor transcriptome and immune sequencing. Molecular barcoded adaptors covering alpha/delta and beta/gamma chains were used on about 0.4 ug RNA. One entry per CDR3 protein results from TCRdb running MiXCR on the reads. The table has about 46,000 distinct CDR3 sequences, roughly a fifth seen once. Sequences were obtained from a population of CD138-negative cells sorted from bone marrow. Receptors were obtained from a donor aged 40 or over with multiple myeloma.

There are many counts of this clonotype. CDR3 protein: CASSARRAGTGELFF. CDR3 coding DNA: TGTGCCAGTAGTGCAAGACGGGCGGGCACCGGGGAGCTGTTTTTT. The chain employs TRBV19 and TRBJ2-2, with D possibly matching TRBD2 (5 bases). Germline V gene lookup returns CDR1 LNHDA and CDR2 SQIVND (reference sequence). The CDR3 covers 15 residues. With 5 bases removed from V and 4 bases from J, the gap between germline ends came to 14 bases.

This clonotype was recorded many times. J is TRBJ2-2 and V is TRBV14; 7 bases line up with TRBD1. The CDR3 contains 16 residues. Germline CDR1 SGHDN, CDR2 FVKESK. The J segment lost 2 bases and the V segment lost 5 bases, leaving 8 bases of the junction unmatched. CDR3 protein: CASSSWDRRNTGELFF. CDR3 DNA sequence: TGTGCCAGCAGCTCCTGGGACAGACGAAACACCGGGGAGCTGTTTTTT.

Note on this clonotype: This may be a read error: a much more frequent sequence differs by one nucleotide. This chain uses TRBV7-8 with TRBJ2-3, with TRBD2 as a possible D gene (5 bases). Between the trimmed V and J ends, which lost 6 bases and 8 bases, there was a span of 12 bases. Germline CDR1 SGHVS, CDR2 FQNEAQ. There are 12 residues in the CDR3. This CDR3 is CASSTTGTTQYF. The DNA of the CDR3 is TGTGCCAGCAGTACGACGGGAACTACGCAGTATTTT.

This clonotype was picked up many times. The rearrangement links TRBV23-1 to TRBJ2-1; a weak D match, TRBD2 (5 bases). TRBV23-1 carries the ORF label, with uncertain function. With 1 base removed from V and 0 bases from J, the gap between germline ends came to 10 bases. CDR3 length: 16 amino acids. The CDR3 is CASSQWEYSSYNEQFF. For the CDR3, the DNA is TGCGCCAGCAGTCAATGGGAGTATAGCTCCTACAATGAGCAGTTCTTC.

This clonotype appeared a few times. The rearrangement joins TRBV9 to TRBJ2-7; D perhaps matches TRBD1 (6 bases). The CDR3 spans 15 residues. Trimming took 5 bases from V and 2 from J, leaving 17 bases between them. The germline CDR1 and CDR2 sequences are SGDLS and YYNGEE. The CDR3 loop is CASSGTETGAYEQYF. The CDR3 nucleotides are TGTGCCAGCAGTGGAACCGAGACAGGCGCCTACGAGCAGTACTTC.

There are many counts of this clonotype. The rearrangement uses TRBV3-1 and TRBJ2-7; 10 bases are shared with TRBD2. The CDR3 totals 14 residues. The junction had 3 bases not matched to a gene; V was cut back by 4 bases and J by 3 bases. From germline, CDR1 is LGHDT and CDR2 YNNKEL (reference sequence). In DNA, the CDR3 is TGTGCCAGCAGCCTAACTAGCGGGGACTACGAGCAGTACTTC. Translating it yields CASSLTSGDYEQYF.

This chain links TRBV20-1 with TRBJ1-2; D might be TRBD1 (5 bases). CDR3 length: 14 amino acids. Per germline, CDR1 DFQATT and CDR2 SNEGSKA (reference sequence). V gave up 3 bases and J gave up 8 bases, with 19 bases separating them. The DNA for the CDR3 is TGCAGTGCTAGTCCGGCCCGGGGGTGGAGCGGCTACACCTTC. Its translation is CSASPARGWSGYTF.

This clonotype was detected ten times or more. The chain employs TRBV7-9 and TRBJ2-7; TRBD1 matches 7 bases. After removal of 1 base from V and 3 bases from J, the junction contained 6 bases not matched to a gene. The CDR3 spans 15 residues. Per germline, CDR1 SEHNR and CDR2 FQNEAQ (reference sequence). The CDR3 is CASSLDRGLGYEQYF. The DNA for the CDR3 is TGTGCCAGCAGCTTAGACAGGGGTCTAGGCTACGAGCAGTACTTC.

The table lists this clonotype with many counts. The rearrangement links TRBV5-1 to TRBJ2-3; 11 bases align to TRBD2. CDR3 length: 15 residues. The J segment lost 5 bases and the V segment lost 2 bases, leaving 4 bases of the junction unmatched. Per germline, CDR1 SGHRS and CDR2 YFSETQ. CDR3 in DNA: TGCGCCAGCAGCTTACTAGCGGGAGATGGAGATACGCAGTATTTT. Protein product: CASSLLAGDGDTQYF. Filled out from reference TRBV5-1 and TRBJ2-3, the complete variable domain reads KAGVTQTPRYLIKTRGQQVTLSCSPISGHRSVSWYQQTPGQGLQFLFEYFSETQRNKGNFPGRFSGRQFSNSRSEMNVSTLELGDSALYLCASSLLAGDGDTQYFGPGTRLTVL.

This clonotype is judged medium-sized (0.01 to 0.1%). The chain employs TRBV18 and TRBJ2-2; 7 bases fit TRBD1. CDR1 and CDR2 (germline): KGHSH, LQKENI. Trimming removed 5 bases from V and 5 bases from J; junction bases left unmatched: 5. The length of the CDR3 is 14 residues. The CDR3 loop is CASSLDRSTGELFF. Here the CDR3 DNA reads TGTGCCAGCTCATTGGACAGGTCGACCGGGGAGCTGTTTTTT.

The table lists this clonotype with many counts. The rearrangement joins TRBV6-1 to TRBJ1-2; 7 bases agree with TRBD1. Trimming removed 4 bases from V and 6 bases from J; junction bases left unmatched: 5. The CDR3 has 13 amino acids. Germline CDR1 is MNHNS and CDR2 is SASEGT. CDR3 in DNA: TGTGCCAGCAGTGTTGAGGGGGCTCATGGCTACACCTTC. This translates into CASSVEGAHGYTF.

This clonotype was detected many times. The rearrangement links TRBV5-1 to TRBJ1-1; the D gene is possibly TRBD1 (6 bases). V was pared by 0 bases and J by 8 bases, with 11 bases between. The length of the CDR3 is 13 residues. Germline V gene data show CDR1 as SGHRS and CDR2 as YFSETQ. Here the CDR3 DNA reads TGCGCCAGCAGCTTGGAGGGGGGGCAGGAAGCTTTCTTT. This codes for CASSLEGGQEAFF.

This clonotype was counted ten times or more. The chain joins TRBV3-2 to TRBJ2-7; the DNA was not used to check the table's D call, TRBD1. TRBV3-2 is a pseudogene locus. This CDR3 is built from 15 residues. This chain's CDR3 is CASSQVETGEYEQYF. CDR3 DNA sequence: TGTGCCAGCAGCCAAGTCGAGACAGGAGAGTACGAGCAGTACTTC.

In DNA form, the CDR3 reads TGTGCCACCACCCGGGGGCGCAATGAAAAACTGTTTTTT. Its protein is CATTRGRNEKLFF. J is TRBJ1-4 and V is TRBV15; maybe TRBD1 (6 bases). The CDR3 sequence is 13 residues long. Germline CDR1 LNHNV, CDR2 YYDKDF (reference sequence). Trimming left V 7 bases short and J 5 bases short, with 11 bases between. Looking up the rest from reference TRBV15 and TRBJ1-4 gives the full variable domain: DAMVIQNPRYQVTQFGKPVTLSCSQTLNHNVMYWYQQKSSQAPKLLFHYYDKDFNNEADTPDNFQSRRPNTSFCFLDIRSPGLGDTAMYLCATTRGRNEKLFFGSGTQLSVL.

This clonotype was found many times. This rearrangement joins TRBV29-1 to TRBJ2-7, with unresolved D. The CDR3 is 13 amino acids. Germline CDR1 SQVTM, CDR2 ANQGSEA. V shed 3 bases and J shed 5 bases, with 14 bases lying between them. DNA of the CDR3: TGCAGCGTTGACCCCATCGGGCCCCACGAGCAGTACTTC. Translation gives CSVDPIGPHEQYF.

Many counts were recorded for this clonotype. The J gene is TRBJ2-2, the V gene TRBV25-1; no definite D call. The CDR3 covers 14 residues. Trimming removed 7 bases from V and 4 bases from J, with 13 bases in between. Germline V gene sequence: CDR1 MGHDK, CDR2 SYGVNS. The CDR3 nucleotides read TGTGCCAGCATGTCCCGACCGAGCACCGGGGAGCTGTTTTTT. This gives the protein CASMSRPSTGELFF.

For this clonotype: This may be a read error, as it is one base from a much larger clone. The rearrangement joins TRBV19 to TRBJ1-3; no firm D call. Germline values: CDR1 LNHDA, CDR2 SQIVND (reference sequence). There are 14 residues in the CDR3. CDR3 coding DNA: TGTGCCAGTGGTATATCGACAACTGGAAACACCATATATTTT. Its translation: CASGISTTGNTIYF.

With regard to this clonotype: A much more abundant neighbour one base away suggests this may be a read error. The genes are TRBV6-1 and TRBJ2-2; D is possibly TRBD2 (6 bases). CDR1 and CDR2 (germline): MNHNS, SASEGT. The CDR3 is 15 amino acids. CDR3 bases: TGTGCCAGCAGGACGAAGGGTGGGAAGACCGGGGGGCTGTTTTTT. Protein: CASRTKGGKTGGLFF.

This clonotype has ten or more counts. The CDR3 loop reads CASSQGLLRGSQETQYF. CDR3 nucleotides: TGTGCCAGCAGCCAAGGCCTCCTCCGGGGATCCCAAGAGACCCAGTACTTC. The gene calls are TRBV4-2 and TRBJ2-5, with D possibly TRBD2 on 5 matching bases. Trimming stripped 1 base from V and 1 base from J, with 16 bases between. The germline V gene encodes CDR1 LGHNA and CDR2 YNFKEQ. The CDR3 is 17 amino acids.

This clonotype was counted only a few times. CDR3: CASSIGQGTSAYEQYF. The CDR3 coding sequence is TGTGCCAGTAGTATAGGACAGGGAACTTCCGCCTACGAGCAGTACTTC. V usage is TRBV19 and J usage is TRBJ2-7, with 7 nucleotides matching TRBD1. V dropped 1 base and J dropped 2; count of bases not matched to a gene: 8. From germline, CDR1 is LNHDA and CDR2 SQIVND (reference sequence). This CDR3 comprises 16 residues. Combining the CDR3 with reference TRBV19 and TRBJ2-7 gives the whole variable domain DGGITQSPKYLFRKEGQNVTLSCEQNLNHDAMYWYRQDPGQGLRLIYYSQIVNDFQKGDIAEGYSVSREKKESFPLTVTSAQKNPTAFYLCASSIGQGTSAYEQYFGPGTRLTVT.